This TCR beta chain originates from a study of Ad26.COV2.S vaccination and SARS-CoV-2 variants. Between the trimmed V and J ends, which lost 5 bases and 1 base, there was a span of 8 bases. The V gene's germline CDR1 is SEHNR and CDR2 FQNEAQ (reference sequence). This CDR3 has 13 residues. This clone showed up just a few times. Its antigen is currently unknown. Some clones are missing from TCRdb's copy, which holds only in-frame ones; the method was immunoSEQ multiplex PCR. This sample has under 150,000 clones, with about nine tenths found just once. General study findings and limits: People who got the vaccine or the placebo had similar non-spike TCR breadth. Vaccine recipients posted higher spike-specific TCR breadth than their placebo counterparts. It is possible that the TCR breadth and depth analyses underestimated the total T cell responses. Once vaccination had occurred, spike-specific CD8+ and CD4+ T cell responses reportedly showed substantial breadth.

The material sequenced was peripheral blood, taken after recovery from COVID-19. This TCR derives from a human donor who had recovered from COVID-19. V gene TRBV7-9 combines with J gene TRBJ1-1; D is uncertain. In nucleotides, the CDR3 is TGTGCCAGCAGCCGCGGACGGAACACTGAAGCTTTCTTT. Amino acids: CASSRGRNTEAFF.